This record covers a single TCR beta chain. As yet, its antigen is unknown. The time point: baseline pretreatment blood. Treatment of the sample: 15 Gy SBRT to primary tumor, nephrectomy 4 weeks later. V lost 4 bases, J lost 13 bases, and 13 bases stayed unmatched. This CDR3 spans 14 amino acids. In germline, CDR1 is SGHTA, CDR2 FQGNSA. These data originate in a study of radiation and T cells in renal cell carcinoma. Study-level information: Nephrectomy followed 15 Gy stereotactic body radiation by 4 weeks. Findings and caveats of the study: Baseline intratumoral clonotype presence is unknown without pretreatment biopsies. In blood, top tumor clones expanded by 2 weeks, shrinking by 4.

The table came from immunoSEQ multiplex PCR; TCRdb's copy has only in-frame clones and leaves some out. The table includes about 140,000 clones, around four fifths detected once. This chain uses TRBV7-2 with TRBJ1-5, with TRBD1 identical over 7 bases. The TCR sequence derives from a woman in her fifties or sixties with renal cell carcinoma. This specimen was blood, taken from a patient whose treatment included radiotherapy and nephrectomy. The CDR3 DNA reads as TGTGCCAGCAGCTCCCAACAGGGGCGGGGGGCGCAGCATTTT. It is translated as CASSSQQGRGAQHF.